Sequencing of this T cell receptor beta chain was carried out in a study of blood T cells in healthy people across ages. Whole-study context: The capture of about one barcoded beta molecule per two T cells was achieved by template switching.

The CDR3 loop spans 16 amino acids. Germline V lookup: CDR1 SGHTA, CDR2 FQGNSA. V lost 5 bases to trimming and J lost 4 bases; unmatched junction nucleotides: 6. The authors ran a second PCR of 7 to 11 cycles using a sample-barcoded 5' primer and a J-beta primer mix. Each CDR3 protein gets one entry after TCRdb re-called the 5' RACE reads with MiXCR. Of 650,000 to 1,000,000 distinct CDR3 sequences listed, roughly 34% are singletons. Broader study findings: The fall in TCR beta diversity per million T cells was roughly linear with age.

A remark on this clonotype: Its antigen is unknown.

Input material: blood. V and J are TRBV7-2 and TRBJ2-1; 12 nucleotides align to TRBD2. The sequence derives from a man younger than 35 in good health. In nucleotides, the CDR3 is TGTGCCAGCAGCCCTCTACTAGCGGGGGGTTACAATGAGCAGTTCTTC. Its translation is CASSPLLAGGYNEQFF.